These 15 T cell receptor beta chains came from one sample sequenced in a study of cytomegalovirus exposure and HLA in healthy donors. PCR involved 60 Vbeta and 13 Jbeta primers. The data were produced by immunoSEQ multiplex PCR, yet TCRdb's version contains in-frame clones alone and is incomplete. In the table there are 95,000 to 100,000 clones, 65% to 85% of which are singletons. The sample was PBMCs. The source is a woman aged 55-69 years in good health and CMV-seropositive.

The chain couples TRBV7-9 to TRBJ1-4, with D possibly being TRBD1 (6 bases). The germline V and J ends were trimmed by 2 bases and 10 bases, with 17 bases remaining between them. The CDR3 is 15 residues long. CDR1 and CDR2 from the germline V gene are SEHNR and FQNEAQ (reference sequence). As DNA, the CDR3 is TGTGCCAGCAGCTTAAGCGAAGGGGGTTCGGGAAAACTGTTTTTT. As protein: CASSLSEGGSGKLFF.

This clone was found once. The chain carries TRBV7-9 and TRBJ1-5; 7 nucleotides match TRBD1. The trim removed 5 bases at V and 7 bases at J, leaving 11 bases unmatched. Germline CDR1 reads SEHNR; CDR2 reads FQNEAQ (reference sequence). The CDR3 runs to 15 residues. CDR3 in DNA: TGTGCCAGCAGCCCCGGGACAGCCCACAAACAGCCCCAGCATTTT. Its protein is CASSPGTAHKQPQHF. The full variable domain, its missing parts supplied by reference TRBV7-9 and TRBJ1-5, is DTGVSQNPRHKITKRGQNVTFRCDPISEHNRLYWYRQTLGQGPEFLTYFQNEAQLEKSRLLSDRFSAERPKGSFSTLEIQRTEQGDSAMYLCASSPGTAHKQPQHFGDGTRLSIL.

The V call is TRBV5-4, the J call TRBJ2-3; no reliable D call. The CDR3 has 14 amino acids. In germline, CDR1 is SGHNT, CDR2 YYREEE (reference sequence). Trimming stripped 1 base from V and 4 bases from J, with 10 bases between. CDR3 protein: CASSLSGAADTQYF. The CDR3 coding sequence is TGTGCCAGCAGCTTGTCCGGAGCCGCAGATACGCAGTATTTT.

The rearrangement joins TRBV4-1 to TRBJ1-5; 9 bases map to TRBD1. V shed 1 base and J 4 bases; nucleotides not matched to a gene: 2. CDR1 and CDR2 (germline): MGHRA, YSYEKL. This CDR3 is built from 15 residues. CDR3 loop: CASSQVGTGNQPQHF. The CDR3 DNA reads TGCGCCAGCAGCCAAGTAGGGACAGGGAATCAGCCCCAGCATTTT.

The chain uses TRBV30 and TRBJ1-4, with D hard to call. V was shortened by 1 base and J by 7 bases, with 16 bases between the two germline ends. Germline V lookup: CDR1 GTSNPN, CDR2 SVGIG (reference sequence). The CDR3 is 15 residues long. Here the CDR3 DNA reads TGTGCCTGGAGTGCTATACAAAGGACTGGTGAAAAACTGTTTTTT. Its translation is CAWSAIQRTGEKLFF.

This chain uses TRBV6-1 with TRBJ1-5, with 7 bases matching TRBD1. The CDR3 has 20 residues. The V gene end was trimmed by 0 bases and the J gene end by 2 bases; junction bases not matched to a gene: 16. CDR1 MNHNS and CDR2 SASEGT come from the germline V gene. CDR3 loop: CASSEAKDRSAFWGNQPQHF. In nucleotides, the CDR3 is TGTGCCAGCAGTGAAGCTAAGGACAGGTCCGCTTTTTGGGGCAATCAGCCCCAGCATTTT.

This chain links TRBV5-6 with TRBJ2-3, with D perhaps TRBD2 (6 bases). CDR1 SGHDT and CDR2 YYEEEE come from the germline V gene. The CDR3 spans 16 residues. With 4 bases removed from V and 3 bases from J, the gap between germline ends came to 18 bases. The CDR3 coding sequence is TGTGCCAGCAGCCTCCTGGAGCGGGCCCTAACAGATACGCAGTATTTT. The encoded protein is CASSLLERALTDTQYF.

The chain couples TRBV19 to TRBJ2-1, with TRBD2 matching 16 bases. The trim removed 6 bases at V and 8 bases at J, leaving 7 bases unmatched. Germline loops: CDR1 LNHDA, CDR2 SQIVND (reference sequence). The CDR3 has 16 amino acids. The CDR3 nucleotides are TGTGCCAGTAGGCCGGGGACTAGCGGGAGGGTAGATGAGCAGTTCTTC. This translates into CASRPGTSGRVDEQFF.

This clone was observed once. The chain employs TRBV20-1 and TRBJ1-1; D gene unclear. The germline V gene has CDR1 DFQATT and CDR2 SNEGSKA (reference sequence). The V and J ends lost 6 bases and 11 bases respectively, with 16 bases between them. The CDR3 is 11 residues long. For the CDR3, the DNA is TGCAGTGCCAGAACCTATCCTTTGGCTTTCTTT. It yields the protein CSARTYPLAFF.

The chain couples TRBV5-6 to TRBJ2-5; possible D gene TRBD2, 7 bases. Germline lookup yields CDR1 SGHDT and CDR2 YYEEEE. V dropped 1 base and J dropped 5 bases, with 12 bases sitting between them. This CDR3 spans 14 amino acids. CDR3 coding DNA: TGTGCCAGCAGCTTGCGGGGGGCGGTCGAGACCCAGTACTTC. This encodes CASSLRGAVETQYF.

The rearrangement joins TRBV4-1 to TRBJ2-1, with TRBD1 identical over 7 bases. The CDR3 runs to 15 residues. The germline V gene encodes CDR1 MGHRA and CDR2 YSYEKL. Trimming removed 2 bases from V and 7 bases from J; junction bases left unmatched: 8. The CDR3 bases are TGCGCCAGCAGCCAATGGGACAGCCTAAGGAATGAGCAGTTCTTC. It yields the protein CASSQWDSLRNEQFF.

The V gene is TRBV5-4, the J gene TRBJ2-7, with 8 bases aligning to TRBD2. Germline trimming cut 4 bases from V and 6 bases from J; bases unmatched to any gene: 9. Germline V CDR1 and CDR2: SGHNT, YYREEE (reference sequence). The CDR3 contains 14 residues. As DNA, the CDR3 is TGTGCCAGCAGCATCCCGGGACTAGTTGCCGAGCAGTACTTC. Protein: CASSIPGLVAEQYF. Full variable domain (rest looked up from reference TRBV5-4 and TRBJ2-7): ETGVTQSPTHLIKTRGQQVTLRCSSQSGHNTVSWYQQALGQGPQFIFQYYREEENGRGNFPPRFSGLQFPNYSSELNVNALELDDSALYLCASSIPGLVAEQYFGPGTRLTVT.

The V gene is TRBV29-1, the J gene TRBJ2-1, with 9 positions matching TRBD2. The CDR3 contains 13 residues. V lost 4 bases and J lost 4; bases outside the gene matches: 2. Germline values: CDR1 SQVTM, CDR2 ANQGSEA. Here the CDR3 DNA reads TGCAGCGTTGGTAGCGGGGGTTACAATGAGCAGTTCTTC. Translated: CSVGSGGYNEQFF.

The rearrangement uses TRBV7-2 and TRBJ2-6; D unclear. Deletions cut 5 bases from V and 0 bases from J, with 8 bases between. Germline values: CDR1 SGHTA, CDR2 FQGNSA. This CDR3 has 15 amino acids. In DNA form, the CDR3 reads TGTGCCAGCAGCCAACACCTCTCTGGGGCCAACGTCCTGACTTTC. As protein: CASSQHLSGANVLTF.

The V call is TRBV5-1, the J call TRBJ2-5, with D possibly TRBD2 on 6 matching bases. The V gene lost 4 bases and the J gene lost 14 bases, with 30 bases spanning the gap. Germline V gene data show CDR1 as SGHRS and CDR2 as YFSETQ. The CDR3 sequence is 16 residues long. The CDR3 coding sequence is TGCGCCAGCAGCAAGAAGCAGCCTGGGACTCAAGGAAGAGAATACTTC. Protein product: CASSKKQPGTQGREYF.